These 2 T cell receptor beta chains were sequenced from one sample in a study of blood T cell repertoires in COVID-19. Here immunoSEQ multiplex PCR was the method, and the copy in TCRdb shows in-frame clones only, minus some. The sample contains about 250,000 clones, about 73% of which appear only once. Sequenced: peripheral blood. These TCRs come from a woman aged 80 or over with acute or convalescent COVID-19.

The V call is TRBV5-5, the J call TRBJ1-3; D is possibly TRBD1 (5 bases). Trimming removed 0 bases from V and 2 bases from J, with 21 bases in between. The CDR3 covers 19 residues. Germline CDR1 reads SGHKS; CDR2 reads YYEKEE (reference sequence). DNA for the CDR3: TGTGCCAGCAGCTTGGTGTCTAGGAGGGGTCGGGAACCTGGAAACACCATATATTTT. This codes for CASSLVSRRGREPGNTIYF.

This rearrangement joins TRBV19 to TRBJ2-1, with TRBD1 as a possible D gene (6 bases). The CDR3 loop spans 15 amino acids. Trimming left V 3 bases short and J 6 bases short, with 15 bases between. Germline V CDR1 and CDR2: LNHDA, SQIVND (reference sequence). The CDR3: CASSISGQGLNEQFF. The CDR3 region has the DNA TGTGCCAGTAGTATTTCGGGGCAGGGGCTCAATGAGCAGTTCTTC.